Listed below are T cell receptor beta chains from one sample, sequenced in a study of shared clonotypes between healthy human individuals. Method: immunoSEQ multiplex PCR; TCRdb's copy keeps in-frame clones and lacks some. The table has 550,000 to 650,000 clones, 95% to 96% seen once. Sequencing was carried out using naive CD8+ T cells sorted from blood. Receptor source: a woman in her twenties or thirties in good health. CDR3s include the opening cysteine and the closing phenylalanine or tryptophan. The D gene is left open where the match is weak. Size is stated for part of the rows, as once, few or many counts, or as a class when the clone is expanded.

D	J	size	V	DNA	CDR3
TRBD1	TRBJ2-7	NA	TRBV6-9	TGTGCCAGCAAGGGCCGGGACAGGCCCCCTTACGAGCAGTACTTC	CASKGRDRPPYEQYF
TRBD2	TRBJ2-1	NA	TRBV28	TGTGCCAGCAGTTTACGGCTAGCGGGAGCGCTTGAGCAGTTCTTC	CASSLRLAGALEQFF
NA	TRBJ1-1	NA	TRBV5-6	TGTGCCAGCAGCTCCGGGAACACTGAAGCTTTCTTT	CASSSGNTEAFF
TRBD2	TRBJ2-1	NA	TRBV7-6	TGTGCCAGCAGCTTCGGGACTAGCGTTCCCTACAATGAGCAGTTCTTC	CASSFGTSVPYNEQFF
NA	TRBJ1-2	NA	TRBV9	TGTGCCAGCAGCGTAGGGTGGTATGGCTACACCTTC	CASSVGWYGYTF
NA	TRBJ1-2	NA	TRBV28	TGTGCCAGCAGTTTCACAGGGTATGGAGGCTACACCTTC	CASSFTGYGGYTF
NA	TRBJ2-2	NA	TRBV6-6	TGTGCCAGCAGTTACCCAGCAGACACCGGGGAGCTGTTTTTT	CASSYPADTGELFF
TRBD2	TRBJ2-1	NA	TRBV7-2	TGTGCCAGCAGCTTAGTGGGGACTAGCGGCAATGAGCAGTTCTTC	CASSLVGTSGNEQFF
NA	TRBJ2-5	NA	TRBV4-1	TGCGCCAGCAGCCAAGTCGGGATGGGGACCCAGTACTTC	CASSQVGMGTQYF
NA	TRBJ1-3	NA	TRBV5-1	TGCGCCAGCAGCTTGGGGACGCGCGAACCTGGAAACACCATATATTTT	CASSLGTREPGNTIYF
TRBD1	TRBJ2-2	NA	TRBV11-2	TGTGCCAGCAGCCCCCGGACAGGTCTTACCGGGGAGCTGTTTTTT	CASSPRTGLTGELFF
NA	TRBJ2-2	NA	TRBV4-1	TGCGCCAGCAGCCAACCCCTAGGGGGGATCTCGGAGTACACCGGGGAGCTGTTTTTT	CASSQPLGGISEYTGELFF
TRBD2	TRBJ2-7	NA	TRBV28	TGTGCCAGCAGTTCTGGGACTAGCGGATCCTACGAGCAGTACTTC	CASSSGTSGSYEQYF
TRBD1	TRBJ2-1	NA	TRBV28	TGTGCCAGCACCTCGACAGGGGTGTTGTTCTACAATGAGCAGTTCTTC	CASTSTGVLFYNEQFF
TRBD1	TRBJ2-7	once	TRBV10-2	TGCGCCAGCATCCAGGGGGCCGGGGCCTACGAGCAGTACTTC	CASIQGAGAYEQYF
TRBD2	TRBJ2-1	NA	TRBV7-9	TGTGCCAGCGGGAGCGGGAGGTCGATAAATGAGCAGTTCTTC	CASGSGRSINEQFF
TRBD1	TRBJ2-7	NA	TRBV7-9	TGTGCCAGCAGCTTGACCGGGACAGGGGACGAGCAGTACTTC	CASSLTGTGDEQYF
TRBD1	TRBJ1-2	NA	TRBV25-1	TGTGCCAGCAGTGAACGAGGGACAGGGAGTGGATATGGCTACACCTTC	CASSERGTGSGYGYTF
TRBD2	TRBJ2-5	NA	TRBV15	TGTGCCACCGAAGGACTAGCGGGAGCCGACGGGACCCAGTACTTC	CATEGLAGADGTQYF
NA	TRBJ1-4	NA	TRBV5-6	TGTGCCAGCAGCTTGGCCCGACGGTATAATGAAAAACTGTTTTTT	CASSLARRYNEKLFF
NA	TRBJ2-4	NA	TRBV27	TGTGCCAGCAGGGAACTGACAGAAAACATTCAGTACTTC	CASRELTENIQYF
TRBD1	TRBJ2-7	NA	TRBV27	TGTGCCAGCAGTTTAATCTCGGGACAGGGGTCCTACGAGCAGTACTTC	CASSLISGQGSYEQYF
NA	TRBJ2-3	NA	TRBV21-1	TGTGCCAGCAGCAAAGCTCGGGGACAGGGAACAGATACGCAGTATTTT	CASSKARGQGTDTQYF
TRBD2	TRBJ2-2	NA	TRBV7-8	TGTGCCAGCAGCCCTCTAGCGGGAGGTTCGAACACCGGGGAGCTGTTTTTT	CASSPLAGGSNTGELFF
NA	TRBJ1-5	NA	TRBV11-3	TGTGCCAGCAGGAGTGGGGTTAGCAATCAGCCCCAGCATTTT	CASRSGVSNQPQHF
NA	TRBJ1-1	NA	TRBV28	TGTGCCAGCAGTTTACGGCGTGACATCCCGTCCCTGGCAGCTTTCTTT	CASSLRRDIPSLAAFF
NA	TRBJ1-4	NA	TRBV7-7	TGTGCCAGCAGCTACAGGGACGGCGAAAAACTGTTTTTT	CASSYRDGEKLFF
NA	TRBJ2-7	NA	TRBV6-6	TGTGCCAGCAGTTACGAGGGAGGAAGGGCCTACGAGCAGTACTTC	CASSYEGGRAYEQYF
TRBD1	TRBJ1-2	NA	TRBV6-6	TGTGCCAGCAGTCCAACAGTGGACAGGGCGACTTTGAGCTACACCTTC	CASSPTVDRATLSYTF
NA	TRBJ1-2	NA	TRBV6-5	TGTGCCAGCAGTGCCGGGGCCTATGGCTACACCTTC	CASSAGAYGYTF
NA	TRBJ1-3	once	TRBV4-1	TGCGCCAGCAGTCCGGAGAACTCTGGAAACACCATATATTTT	CASSPENSGNTIYF